A selection of T cell receptor beta chains follows, all from one sample in a study of control samples from healthy donors and cancer patients. Only in-frame clones appear in the TCRdb table, and some are missing; sequencing was by immunoSEQ multiplex PCR. The repertoire holds about 100,000 clones, with 87% as singletons. Specimen: blood. Every receptor here comes from a woman aged 45-60 years in good health. Both conserved end residues are part of each CDR3. D genes are given only for firm matches. Clone size is stated in some rows and not others, as once, few, many or a class when expanded.

CDR3nt	CDR3aa	j_gene	v_gene	abundance	d_gene
TGTGCCAGCAGCTCGGGGTACAGGGTTGATCAGCCCCAGCATTTT	CASSSGYRVDQPQHF	TRBJ1-5	TRBV7-8	once	NA
TGTGCCAGCAGTTTGACTAGCCCCCAAGAGACCCAGTACTTC	CASSLTSPQETQYF	TRBJ2-5	TRBV27	NA	TRBD2
TGCGCCAGCAGTGAGGTTCGGACTAGCCTCGATACGCAGTATTTT	CASSEVRTSLDTQYF	TRBJ2-3	TRBV10-1	NA	TRBD2
TGTGCCAGCAGCTTAGACTACAAGCAGTTCTTC	CASSLDYKQFF	TRBJ2-1	TRBV7-2	NA	NA
TGTGCCAGCAGCTTAGCTACGGCAGGGGACTCCTACGAGCAGTACTTC	CASSLATAGDSYEQYF	TRBJ2-7	TRBV7-8	once	NA
TGTGCCAGCAGCCAAGAGAGGGTAGGCACAGATACGCAGTATTTT	CASSQERVGTDTQYF	TRBJ2-3	TRBV14	NA	NA
TGTGCCAGCCCGAGGGTCCCTTACAATGAGCAGTTCTTC	CASPRVPYNEQFF	TRBJ2-1	TRBV12-3/TRBV12-4	NA	NA
TGTGCCAGCAGTGAAGGTGTCGGCACTGAAGCTTTCTTT	CASSEGVGTEAFF	TRBJ1-1	TRBV6-1	NA	NA
TGTGCCAGCAGCGTAGGGGGGGCCTATAATTCACCCCTCCACTTT	CASSVGGAYNSPLHF	TRBJ1-6	TRBV9	NA	NA
TGTGCCGCCTGGGACAGGGGTAAAGATAATTCACCCCTCCACTTT	CAAWDRGKDNSPLHF	TRBJ1-6	TRBV30	NA	TRBD1
TGTGCCAGCAGTTACCGCTTGGCCAGTGCGATGAACACTGAAGCTTTCTTT	CASSYRLASAMNTEAFF	TRBJ1-1	TRBV6-2/TRBV6-3	NA	NA
TGTGCCAGCAGAAATAGGGCTTACAATCAGCCCCAGCATTTT	CASRNRAYNQPQHF	TRBJ1-5	TRBV6-5	NA	NA
TGTGCCAGCTCACTCAAGGGCAATCAGCCCCAGCATTTT	CASSLKGNQPQHF	TRBJ1-5	TRBV18	once	NA
TGTGCCAGCAGCCCTACGGGGGCGAGGTTGAGCTACACCTTC	CASSPTGARLSYTF	TRBJ1-2	TRBV5-4	NA	NA
TGTGCCAGCAGCCCTGGACTCCTTCATAATGAGCAGTTCTTC	CASSPGLLHNEQFF	TRBJ2-1	TRBV13	NA	NA
TGCGCCAGCAGTTTAGTAAGCGGGGGGGAGACAGATACGCAGTATTTT	CASSLVSGGETDTQYF	TRBJ2-3	TRBV4-1	NA	TRBD2
TGTGCCAGCTCACCTAGGGGGGTGGATAGCAATCAGCCCCAGCATTTT	CASSPRGVDSNQPQHF	TRBJ1-5	TRBV18	NA	NA
TGTGCCTGGAGTGCAGGGGAGGGACCCTACGAGCAGTACTTC	CAWSAGEGPYEQYF	TRBJ2-7	TRBV30	NA	NA
TGTGCCAGTAGTACCCTCCAGGGGGCGTTGAGCAATCAGCCCCAGCATTTT	CASSTLQGALSNQPQHF	TRBJ1-5	TRBV19	NA	TRBD1
TGTGCCAGTACCCCTGAGGGCCCGGTGAGGAACACCATATATTTT	CASTPEGPVRNTIYF	TRBJ1-3	TRBV19	NA	NA
TGCAGCGTTGACCGGACTAGCGGGAGTCTTGGCGAGACCCAGTACTTC	CSVDRTSGSLGETQYF	TRBJ2-5	TRBV29-1	NA	TRBD2
TGTGCCAGCAGCGTAGGAGGCGGGAGGAAAGGCGGGGAGCTGTTTTTT	CASSVGGGRKGGELFF	TRBJ2-2	TRBV9	NA	TRBD2
TGTGCCAGCAGCCAAGTGGCCCGTGAGCAGTTCTTC	CASSQVAREQFF	TRBJ2-1	TRBV3-1/TRBV3-2	NA	NA
TGTGCCAGCTCACCAGCCCAGGGTGGTAATGAGCAGTTCTTC	CASSPAQGGNEQFF	TRBJ2-1	TRBV18	NA	NA
TGTGCCAGCAGCCCCTCAGGGGGAGGAAACACCATATATTTT	CASSPSGGGNTIYF	TRBJ1-3	TRBV5-4	NA	TRBD1
TGTGCCAGCAGCCCCCGTGTTTTACCCGGGACTGAAGCTTTCTTT	CASSPRVLPGTEAFF	TRBJ1-1	TRBV11-2	NA	NA
TGCGCCAGCAGCTTGCATGGGTCGAAAAATTCAGGGGAGCAGTTCTTC	CASSLHGSKNSGEQFF	TRBJ2-1	TRBV5-1	NA	NA
TGTGCCAGCAAACGGGACACCACAACCTACGAGCAGTACTTC	CASKRDTTTYEQYF	TRBJ2-7	TRBV6-5	NA	NA
TGTGCCAGCAGCGGGCGACAGGGGGGGATAAATCAGCCCCAGCATTTT	CASSGRQGGINQPQHF	TRBJ1-5	TRBV9	NA	TRBD1
TGTGCCAGCAGCCCCCAGGGGCCGGGAATGAACACTGAAGCTTTCTTT	CASSPQGPGMNTEAFF	TRBJ1-1	TRBV9	few	NA
TGTGCCAGTAGTATGTGGAGTGGGAGGGCCAACGTCCTGACTTTC	CASSMWSGRANVLTF	TRBJ2-6	TRBV19	NA	NA
TGTGCCAGCAGATTAAGGGGTAGCGGGAGCAATGAGCAGTTCTTC	CASRLRGSGSNEQFF	TRBJ2-1	TRBV27	NA	TRBD2
TGTGCCAGCAAACCAAGTTCTATTACTAACAATGAGCAGTTCTTC	CASKPSSITNNEQFF	TRBJ2-1	TRBV27	NA	NA
TGTGCCTGGAGTGTGAGTCTTGGGTGGACAGAAGCTTTCTTT	CAWSVSLGWTEAFF	TRBJ1-1	TRBV30	NA	NA
TGCGCCAGCAGCCTCGGGACAGGTGGCTACACCTTC	CASSLGTGGYTF	TRBJ1-2	TRBV5-1	NA	TRBD1
TGCGCCAGCAGCTTGGAGGGCAGGGTGGGCTACAATGAGCAGTTCTTC	CASSLEGRVGYNEQFF	TRBJ2-1	TRBV5-1	NA	NA
TGCGCCAGCAGCATTCTAGCGGGGGGGAAAAATGAGCAGTTCTTC	CASSILAGGKNEQFF	TRBJ2-1	TRBV5-1	NA	TRBD2
TGTGCCGCCGGGGATACGCAGTATTTT	CAAGDTQYF	TRBJ2-3	TRBV10-3	NA	NA
TGTGCCAGTAGTACAAGCGGGAGTCGGGGCAATGAGCAGTTCTTC	CASSTSGSRGNEQFF	TRBJ2-1	TRBV19	NA	TRBD2
TGTGCCAGCAGCTTAGTTGCCCTCCCTTCCCTCCACTTT	CASSLVALPSLHF	TRBJ1-6	TRBV7-2	once	NA
TGTGCCAGCAGACCACCGGGACAGGCGAACTATGGCTACACCTTC	CASRPPGQANYGYTF	TRBJ1-2	TRBV5-6	NA	TRBD1
TGCGCCAGCAGTGACTACGAGGCTTTACTCTACGAGCAGTACTTC	CASSDYEALLYEQYF	TRBJ2-7	TRBV10-2	NA	NA
TGTGCCACCATTTCGAACTATGGCTACACCTTC	CATISNYGYTF	TRBJ1-2	TRBV24-1	NA	NA
TGTGCCTCACGGGGGGTACTAGCGGGGAACTACGAGCAGTACTTC	CASRGVLAGNYEQYF	TRBJ2-7	TRBV7-6	once	TRBD2
TGTGCCAGCAGCTTAGGGCGGCAGGGGGCGGGCTATGGCTACACCTTC	CASSLGRQGAGYGYTF	TRBJ1-2	TRBV13	NA	TRBD1
TGCGCCAGCTGCCTTCCTGGGGCCTCGGAGACGTATGGCTACACCTTC	CASCLPGASETYGYTF	TRBJ1-2	TRBV23-1	NA	NA